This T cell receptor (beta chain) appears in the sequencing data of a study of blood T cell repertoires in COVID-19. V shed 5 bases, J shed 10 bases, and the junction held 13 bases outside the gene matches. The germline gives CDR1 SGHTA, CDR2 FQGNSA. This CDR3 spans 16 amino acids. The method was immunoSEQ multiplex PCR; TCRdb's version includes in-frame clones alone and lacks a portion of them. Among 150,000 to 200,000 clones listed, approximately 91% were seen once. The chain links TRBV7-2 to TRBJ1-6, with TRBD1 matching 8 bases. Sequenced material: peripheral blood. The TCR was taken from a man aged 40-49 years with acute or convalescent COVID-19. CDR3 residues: CASSARDRGYGSPLHF. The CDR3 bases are TGTGCCAGCAGCGCCCGAGACAGGGGATACGGGTCACCCCTCCACTTT.